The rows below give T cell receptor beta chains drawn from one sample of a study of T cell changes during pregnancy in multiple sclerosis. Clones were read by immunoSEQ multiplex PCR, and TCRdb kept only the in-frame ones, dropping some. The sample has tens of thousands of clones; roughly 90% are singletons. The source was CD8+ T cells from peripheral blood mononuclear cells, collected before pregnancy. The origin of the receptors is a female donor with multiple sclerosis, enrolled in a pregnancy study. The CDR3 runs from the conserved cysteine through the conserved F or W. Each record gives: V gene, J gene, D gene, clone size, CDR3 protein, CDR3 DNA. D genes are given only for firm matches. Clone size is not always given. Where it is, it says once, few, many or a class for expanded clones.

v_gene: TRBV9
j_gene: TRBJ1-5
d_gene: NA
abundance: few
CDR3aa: CASSSGDNQPQHF
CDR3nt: TGTGCCAGCAGTTCGGGGGACAATCAGCCCCAGCATTTT

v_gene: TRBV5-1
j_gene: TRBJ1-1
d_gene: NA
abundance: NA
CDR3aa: CASSPSRGMEAFF
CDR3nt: TGCGCCAGCAGCCCGTCCCGAGGGATGGAAGCTTTCTTT

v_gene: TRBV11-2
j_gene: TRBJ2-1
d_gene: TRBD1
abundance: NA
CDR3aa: CASQGQGGDEQFF
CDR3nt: TGTGCCAGTCAGGGACAGGGTGGAGATGAGCAGTTCTTC

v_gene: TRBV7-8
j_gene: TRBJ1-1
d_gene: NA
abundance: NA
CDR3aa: CASSRTAGREAFF
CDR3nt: TGTGCCAGCAGCCGGACCGCGGGCAGAGAAGCTTTCTTT

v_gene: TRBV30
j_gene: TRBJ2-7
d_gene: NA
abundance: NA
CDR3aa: CAWGRGSSHEQYF
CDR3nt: TGTGCCTGGGGAAGGGGCTCTTCCCACGAGCAGTACTTC

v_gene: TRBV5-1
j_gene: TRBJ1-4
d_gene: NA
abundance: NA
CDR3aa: CASSLVGSSPHATNEKLFF
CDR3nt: TGCGCCAGCAGCTTGGTGGGCTCGTCACCGCATGCAACTAATGAAAAACTGTTTTTT

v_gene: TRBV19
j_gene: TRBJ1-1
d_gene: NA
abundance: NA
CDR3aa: CASTVNTEAFF
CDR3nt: TGTGCCAGTACAGTGAACACTGAAGCTTTCTTT

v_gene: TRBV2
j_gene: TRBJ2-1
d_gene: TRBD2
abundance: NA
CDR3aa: CASSPEGVAGEYNEQFF
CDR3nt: TGTGCCAGCAGCCCTGAGGGAGTAGCGGGGGAGTACAATGAGCAGTTCTTC

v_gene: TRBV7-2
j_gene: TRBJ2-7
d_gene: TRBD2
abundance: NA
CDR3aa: CASSFGTSTYEQYF
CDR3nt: TGTGCCAGCAGCTTTGGGACTAGTACCTACGAGCAGTACTTC

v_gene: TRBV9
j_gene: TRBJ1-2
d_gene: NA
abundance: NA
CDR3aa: CASSVVSGGYTF
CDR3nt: TGTGCCAGCAGCGTAGTTTCAGGGGGCTACACCTTC

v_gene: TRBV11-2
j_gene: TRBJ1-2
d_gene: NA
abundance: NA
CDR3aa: CASSPARGSAYGYTF
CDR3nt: TGTGCCAGCAGCCCCGCTCGAGGGAGCGCCTATGGCTACACCTTC

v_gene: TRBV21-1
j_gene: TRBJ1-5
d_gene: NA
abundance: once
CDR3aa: CASSKGRLRADAGPPQHF
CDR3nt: TGTGCCAGCAGCAAAGGGAGACTTCGAGCGGATGCTGGTCCGCCCCAGCATTTT

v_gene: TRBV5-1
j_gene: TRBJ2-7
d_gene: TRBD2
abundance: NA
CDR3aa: CASSYGLAGAYEQYF
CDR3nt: TGCGCCAGCAGCTACGGACTAGCGGGAGCTTACGAGCAGTACTTC

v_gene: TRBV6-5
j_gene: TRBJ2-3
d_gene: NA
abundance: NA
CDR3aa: CASSYSGASTDTQYF
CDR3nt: TGTGCCAGCAGTTACTCGGGGGCTAGCACAGATACGCAGTATTTT

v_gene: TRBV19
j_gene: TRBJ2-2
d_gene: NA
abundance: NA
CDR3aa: CASSGGHLLGELFF
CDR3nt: TGTGCCAGTAGTGGAGGCCATTTACTCGGGGAGCTGTTTTTT

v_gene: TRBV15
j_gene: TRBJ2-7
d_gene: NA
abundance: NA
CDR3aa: CATSSGISYEQYF
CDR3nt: TGTGCCACCAGCAGTGGCATCAGCTACGAGCAGTACTTC

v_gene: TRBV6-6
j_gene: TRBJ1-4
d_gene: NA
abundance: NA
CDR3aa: CASSYVGGGEKLFF
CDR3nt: TGTGCCAGCAGTTACGTGGGAGGGGGGGAAAAACTGTTTTTT

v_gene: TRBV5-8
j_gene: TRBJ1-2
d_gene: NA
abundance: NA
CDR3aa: CASSLAAGVRGYTF
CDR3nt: TGTGCCAGCAGCTTGGCGGCAGGGGTGAGAGGCTACACCTTC

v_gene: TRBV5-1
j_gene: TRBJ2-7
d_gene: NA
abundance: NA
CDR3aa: CASSPLYPVPEGSYEQYF
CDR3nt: TGCGCCAGCAGCCCCCTGTATCCTGTCCCTGAGGGCTCCTACGAGCAGTACTTC

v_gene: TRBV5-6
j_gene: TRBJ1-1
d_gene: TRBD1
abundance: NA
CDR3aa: CASETGTGSAFF
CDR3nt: TGTGCCAGCGAAACTGGGACAGGGTCCGCTTTCTTT

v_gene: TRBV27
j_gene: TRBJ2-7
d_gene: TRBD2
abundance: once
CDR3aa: CASSSTSAGGYEQYF
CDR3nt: TGTGCCAGCAGTTCTACGTCAGCGGGGGGTTACGAGCAGTACTTC

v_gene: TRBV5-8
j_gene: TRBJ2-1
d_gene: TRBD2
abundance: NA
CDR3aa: CASSYGEGFSGNEQFF
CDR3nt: TGTGCCAGCAGCTACGGGGAGGGGTTTAGTGGCAATGAGCAGTTCTTC

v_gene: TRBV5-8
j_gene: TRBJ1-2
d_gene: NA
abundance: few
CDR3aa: CASSLVAADGYTF
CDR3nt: TGTGCCAGCAGCTTGGTGGCAGCGGATGGCTACACCTTC

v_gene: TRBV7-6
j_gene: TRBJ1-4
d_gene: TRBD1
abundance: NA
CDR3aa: CASSVQGPPNEKLFF
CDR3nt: TGTGCCAGCAGCGTACAGGGGCCACCTAATGAAAAACTGTTTTTT

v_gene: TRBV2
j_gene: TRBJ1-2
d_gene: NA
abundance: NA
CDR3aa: CASSDTENYGYTF
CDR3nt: TGTGCCAGCAGCGACACGGAAAACTATGGCTACACCTTC

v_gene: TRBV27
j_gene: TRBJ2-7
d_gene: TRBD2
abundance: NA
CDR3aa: CASSLSSGTNYEQYF
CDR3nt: TGTGCCAGCAGTTTATCTTCAGGGACTAACTACGAGCAGTACTTC

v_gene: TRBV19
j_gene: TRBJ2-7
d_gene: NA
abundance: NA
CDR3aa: CASSHGQAYEQYF
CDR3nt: TGTGCCAGTAGCCATGGGCAGGCATACGAGCAGTACTTC

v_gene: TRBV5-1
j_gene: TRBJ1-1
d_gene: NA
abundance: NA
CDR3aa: CASSLGEGPNTEAFF
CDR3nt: TGCGCCAGCAGCTTGGGGGAGGGGCCGAACACTGAAGCTTTCTTT